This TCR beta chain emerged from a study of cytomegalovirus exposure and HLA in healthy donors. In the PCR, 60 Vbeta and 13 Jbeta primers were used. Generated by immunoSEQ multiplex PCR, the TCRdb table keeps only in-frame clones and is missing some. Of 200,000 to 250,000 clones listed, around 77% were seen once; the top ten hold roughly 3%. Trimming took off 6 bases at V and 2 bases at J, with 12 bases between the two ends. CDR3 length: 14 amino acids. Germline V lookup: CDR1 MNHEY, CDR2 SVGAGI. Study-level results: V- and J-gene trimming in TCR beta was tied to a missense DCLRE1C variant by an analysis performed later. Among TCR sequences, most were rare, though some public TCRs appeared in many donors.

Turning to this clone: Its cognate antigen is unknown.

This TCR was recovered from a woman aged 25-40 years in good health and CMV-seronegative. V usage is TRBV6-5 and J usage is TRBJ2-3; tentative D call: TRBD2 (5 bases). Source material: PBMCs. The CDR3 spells CASSPGEYTDTQYF. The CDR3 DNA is TGTGCCAGCAGCCCTGGGGAGTACACAGATACGCAGTATTTT.